One sample yielded the 16 T cell receptor beta chains listed below, sequenced in a study of PD-1 blockade in mismatch repair-deficient tumors. The protocol was immunoSEQ multiplex PCR, while the TCRdb copy is restricted to in-frame clones and leaves out a portion. The sample gives 80,000 to 100,000 clones, over 75% of which show up once; roughly 2.7% is in the top ten. Sample: peripheral blood, taken 12 weeks after starting pembrolizumab. Source of these receptors: an adult with mismatch repair-deficient cancer.

This clone was recorded only once. The J gene is TRBJ1-5, the V gene TRBV7-8; D remains unclear. The germline V and J ends were trimmed by 5 bases and 2 bases, with 34 bases remaining between them. Germline CDR1 and CDR2: SGHVS and FQNEAQ. The CDR3 covers 22 residues. The CDR3 protein is CASSAAGLRDMVSRFGNQPQHF. The CDR3 nucleotides read TGTGCCAGCAGCGCAGCAGGACTAAGGGATATGGTTAGTAGATTCGGCAATCAGCCCCAGCATTTT. Based on the CDR3 plus reference TRBV7-8 and TRBJ1-5, the full variable domain is GAGVSQSPRYKVAKRGQDVALRCDPISGHVSLFWYQQALGQGPEFLTYFQNEAQLDKSGLPSDRFFAERPEGSVSTLKIQRTQQEDSAVYLCASSAAGLRDMVSRFGNQPQHFGDGTRLSIL.

The chain combines TRBV12-5 with TRBJ2-1, with TRBD1 matching over 9 bases. V dropped 7 bases and J dropped 4; count of bases not matched to a gene: 5. CDR1 is LGHNT, CDR2 FRNRAP, per germline. CDR3 length: 14 amino acids. Here the CDR3 reads CASVPGQGYNEQFF. In nucleotides, the CDR3 is TGTGCTAGTGTCCCGGGACAGGGTTACAATGAGCAGTTCTTC. Full variable domain (outside the CDR3, taken from reference TRBV12-5 and TRBJ2-1): DARVTQTPRHKVTEMGQEVTMRCQPILGHNTVFWYRQTMMQGLELLAYFRNRAPLDDSGMPKDRFSAEMPDATLATLKIQPSEPRDSAVYFCASVPGQGYNEQFFGPGTRLTVL.

The chain recombines TRBV4-1 with TRBJ1-4; D gene ambiguous. The CDR3 has 19 amino acids. V was trimmed by 4 bases and J by 0 bases, leaving 21 bases between them. Germline CDR1 reads MGHRA; CDR2 reads YSYEKL. CDR3 residues: CASSRSPPWEGATNEKLFF. CDR3 nucleotide sequence: TGCGCCAGCAGCCGATCTCCCCCCTGGGAGGGCGCAACTAATGAAAAACTGTTTTTT.

The gene calls are TRBV6-5 and TRBJ1-5, with D possibly being TRBD1 (5 bases). CDR3 length equals 15 residues. The germline V and J ends were trimmed by 3 bases and 7 bases, with 16 bases remaining between them. Germline CDR1 and CDR2: MNHEY and SVGAGI. This chain's CDR3 is CASSYTPGYFQPQHF. The CDR3 nucleotides are TGTGCCAGCAGTTATACCCCAGGGTACTTCCAGCCCCAGCATTTT.

The chain combines TRBV5-1 with TRBJ1-1; D remains unclear. The V end lost 5 bases, the J end lost 1 base, and 9 bases lay between the germline ends. The CDR3 consists of 13 residues. Germline assignment: CDR1 SGHRS and CDR2 YFSETQ. The CDR3 sequence is CASSTRENTEAFF. Here the CDR3 DNA reads TGCGCCAGCAGTACTAGGGAGAACACTGAAGCTTTCTTT.

V and J are TRBV5-1 and TRBJ2-2, with TRBD2 identical over 7 bases. The CDR3 length is 17 residues. Germline CDR1 SGHRS, CDR2 YFSETQ. V trimming: 4 bases; J trimming: 4 bases; junction bases outside the gene matches: 13. The CDR3 sequence is CASSPRAGRETTGELFF. In DNA, the CDR3 is TGCGCCAGCAGCCCGCGAGCTGGGCGGGAGACCACCGGGGAGCTGTTTTTT.

The chain recombines TRBV6-5 with TRBJ2-7, with 12 bases identical to TRBD2. V shed 4 bases, J shed 9 bases, and the junction held 10 bases outside the gene matches. CDR1 is MNHEY, CDR2 SVGAGI, per germline. CDR3 length: 15 residues. CDR3 coding DNA: TGTGCCAGCAGTTCATGGACTAGCGGGAATGTCGGGCAGTACTTC. It is translated as CASSSWTSGNVGQYF.

The chain is built from TRBV28 and TRBJ2-7; D remains ambiguous. V lost 6 bases to trimming and J lost 6 bases, with 15 bases between them. Germline V CDR1 and CDR2: MDHEN, SYDVKM. The CDR3 sequence is 13 residues long. CDR3 loop: CASSGGRDLEQYF. As DNA, the CDR3 is TGTGCCAGCAGCGGCGGACGAGACCTCGAGCAGTACTTC.

The V and J genes are TRBV2 and TRBJ1-5; tentatively, D is TRBD1 (6 bases). The CDR3 length is 15 residues. The germline V and J ends were trimmed by 6 bases and 6 bases, with 18 bases remaining between them. Germline CDR1 SNHLY, CDR2 FYNNEI. The CDR3 reads CASRINVGGSQPQHF. CDR3 nucleotide sequence: TGTGCCAGCAGAATAAACGTGGGGGGCTCTCAGCCCCAGCATTTT.

The chain is built from TRBV15 and TRBJ2-1, with TRBD1 identical over 9 bases. Trimming at V came to 8 bases and at J to 6 bases, leaving 11 bases not matched to a gene. The germline gives CDR1 LNHNV, CDR2 YYDKDF (reference sequence). The length of the CDR3 is 15 residues. CDR3 DNA sequence: TGTGCCACCGAGAAGGCGGGACAGGGTCTCAATGAGCAGTTCTTC. This gives the protein CATEKAGQGLNEQFF.

The sample holds one count of this clone. The chain uses TRBV11-3 and TRBJ2-3, with 13 bases fitting TRBD2. Germline V gives CDR1 SGHNT, CDR2 YENEEA. The CDR3 runs to 17 residues. V lost 5 bases, J lost 2 bases, and 7 bases stayed unmatched. CDR3 protein: CASSPGTSGANTDTQYF. The CDR3 DNA sequence: TGTGCCAGCAGCCCGGGGACTAGCGGGGCCAACACAGATACGCAGTATTTT.

This sequence joins TRBV19 and TRBJ1-2; 9 nucleotides align to TRBD1. The CDR3 is 18 residues long. V lost 6 bases, J lost 5 bases, and 19 bases stayed unmatched. The V gene's germline CDR1 is LNHDA and CDR2 SQIVND (reference sequence). The CDR3 coding sequence is TGTGCCAGTAGGAAACCACAGGGGGCGTTGGAGCGTGAATATGGCTACACCTTC. This translates into CASRKPQGALEREYGYTF. Based on the CDR3 plus reference TRBV19 and TRBJ1-2, the full variable domain is DGGITQSPKYLFRKEGQNVTLSCEQNLNHDAMYWYRQDPGQGLRLIYYSQIVNDFQKGDIAEGYSVSREKKESFPLTVTSAQKNPTAFYLCASRKPQGALEREYGYTFGSGTRLTVV.

The chain employs TRBV2 and TRBJ1-1, with 11 bases that match TRBD1. V shed 9 bases and J 5 bases; nucleotides not matched to a gene: 5. The CDR3 spans 13 residues. The germline V gene encodes CDR1 SNHLY and CDR2 FYNNEI. The CDR3 is CASAGQGGTEAFF. CDR3 nucleotide sequence: TGTGCCAGTGCGGGACAGGGGGGTACTGAAGCTTTCTTT.

The V call is TRBV7-2, the J call TRBJ2-4; 8 bases are shared with TRBD2. Germline V CDR1 and CDR2: SGHTA, FQGNSA. Losses at the gene ends were 4 bases for V and 0 bases for J; bases not matched to a gene: 5. CDR3 length: 16 residues. CDR3: CASSSLADIAKNIQYF. In nucleotides, the CDR3 is TGTGCCAGCAGCTCACTAGCGGACATAGCCAAAAACATTCAGTACTTC.

The CDR3 nucleotides read TGCGCCAGCAGCATGACACAGAACACCGGGGAGCTGTTTTTT. This codes for CASSMTQNTGELFF. The rearrangement uses TRBV5-1 and TRBJ2-2, with unresolved D. Germline loops: CDR1 SGHRS, CDR2 YFSETQ. The V end lost 4 bases, the J end lost 1 base, and 8 bases lay between the germline ends. The CDR3 has 14 residues.

V and J are TRBV9 and TRBJ2-3, with D tentatively TRBD2 (7 bases). The CDR3 is made up of 16 amino acids. Germline-derived CDR1 and CDR2 are SGDLS and YYNGEE. Trimming pared 4 bases from V and 2 bases from J, leaving 17 bases between. The CDR3 loop reads CASSPGGGKNTDTQYF. The CDR3 DNA sequence: TGTGCCAGCAGCCCGGGGGGCGGGAAAAACACAGATACGCAGTATTTT.